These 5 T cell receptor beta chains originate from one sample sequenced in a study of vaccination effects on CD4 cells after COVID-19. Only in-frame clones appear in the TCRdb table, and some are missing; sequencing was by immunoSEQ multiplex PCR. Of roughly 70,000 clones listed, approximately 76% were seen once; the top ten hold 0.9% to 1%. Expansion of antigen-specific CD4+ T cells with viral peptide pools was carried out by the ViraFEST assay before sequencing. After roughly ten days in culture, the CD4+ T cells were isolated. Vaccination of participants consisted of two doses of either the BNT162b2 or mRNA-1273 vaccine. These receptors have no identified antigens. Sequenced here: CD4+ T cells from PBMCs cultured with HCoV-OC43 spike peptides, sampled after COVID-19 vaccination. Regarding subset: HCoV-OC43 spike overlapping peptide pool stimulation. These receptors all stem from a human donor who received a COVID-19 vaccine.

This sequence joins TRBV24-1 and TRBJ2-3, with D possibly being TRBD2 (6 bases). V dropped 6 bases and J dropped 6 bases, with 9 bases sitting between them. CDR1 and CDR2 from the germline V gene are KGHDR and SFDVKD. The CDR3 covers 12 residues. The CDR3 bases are TGTGCCACCAGTCTAGCGAGGGATACGCAGTATTTT. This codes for CATSLARDTQYF.

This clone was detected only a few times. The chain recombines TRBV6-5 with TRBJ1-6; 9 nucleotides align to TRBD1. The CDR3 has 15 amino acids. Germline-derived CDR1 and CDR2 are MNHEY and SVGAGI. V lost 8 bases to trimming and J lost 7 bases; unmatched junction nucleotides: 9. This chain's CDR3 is CASYDGTGRNSPLHF. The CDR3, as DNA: TGTGCCAGCTACGATGGGACAGGGAGAAATTCACCCCTCCACTTT.

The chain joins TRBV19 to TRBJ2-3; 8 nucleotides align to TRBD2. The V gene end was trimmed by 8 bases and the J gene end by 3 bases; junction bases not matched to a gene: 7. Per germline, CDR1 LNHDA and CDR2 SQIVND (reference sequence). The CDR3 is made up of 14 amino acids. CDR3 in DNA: TGTGCCAGTCGACGGGGGGGTGGGACAGATACGCAGTATTTT. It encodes CASRRGGGTDTQYF.

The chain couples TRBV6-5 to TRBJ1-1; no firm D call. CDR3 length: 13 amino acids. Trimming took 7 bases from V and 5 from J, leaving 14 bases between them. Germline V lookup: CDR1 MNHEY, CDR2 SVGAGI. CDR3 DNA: TGTGCCAGCACTATGCTATTCTTTACTGAAGCTTTCTTT. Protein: CASTMLFFTEAFF.

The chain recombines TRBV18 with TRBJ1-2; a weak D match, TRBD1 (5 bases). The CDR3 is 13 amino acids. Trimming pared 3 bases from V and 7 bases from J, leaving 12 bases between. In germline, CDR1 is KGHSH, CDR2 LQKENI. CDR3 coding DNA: TGTGCCAGCTCACCGCCCCAGGGAACTGGCTACACCTTC. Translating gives CASSPPQGTGYTF.